This TCR beta chain appears in the sequencing data of a study of T-cell memory formation after mild COVID-19. Each CDR3 protein is one row after TCRdb ran MiXCR on the 5' RACE reads. The table has under 70,000 distinct CDR3 sequences, 9.3% seen once; the top ten hold about 1%. Specimen: PBMCs or a T cell subset sorted from them (not recorded which). The receptor was isolated from a man aged 18-30 years who had mild COVID-19 (a few samples of this study predate the infection). Cell type and time point are not known.

The chain's CDR3 is CASSLGDVGETQYF. The CDR3 region has the DNA TGTGCCAGCAGCTTGGGGGATGTCGGAGAGACCCAGTACTTC. The V call is TRBV5-5, the J call TRBJ2-5; D ambiguous. CDR1 and CDR2 (germline): SGHKS, YYEKEE (reference sequence). The CDR3 consists of 14 residues. V was pared by 0 bases and J by 4 bases, with 10 bases between.